This entry describes one T cell receptor beta chain. Libraries were prepared by immunoSEQ multiplex PCR; TCRdb keeps only in-frame clonotypes and omits some of them. The sample includes fewer than 30,000 clones, more than 80% seen only once; the top ten take roughly 13%. This sample is drawn from a study of early stage breast cancer tumors. This receptor was obtained from a person in their sixties or seventies with breast cancer. Sequencing used blood.

The chain's CDR3 is CASSLVAGASNYGYTF. Here the CDR3 DNA reads TGTGCCAGCAGCTTGGTAGCAGGGGCGTCTAACTATGGCTACACCTTC. The chain recombines TRBV5-6 with TRBJ1-2, with D possibly matching TRBD1 (6 bases). Per germline, CDR1 SGHDT and CDR2 YYEEEE. The CDR3 is made up of 16 amino acids. Deletions cut 0 bases from V and 0 bases from J, with 12 bases between.